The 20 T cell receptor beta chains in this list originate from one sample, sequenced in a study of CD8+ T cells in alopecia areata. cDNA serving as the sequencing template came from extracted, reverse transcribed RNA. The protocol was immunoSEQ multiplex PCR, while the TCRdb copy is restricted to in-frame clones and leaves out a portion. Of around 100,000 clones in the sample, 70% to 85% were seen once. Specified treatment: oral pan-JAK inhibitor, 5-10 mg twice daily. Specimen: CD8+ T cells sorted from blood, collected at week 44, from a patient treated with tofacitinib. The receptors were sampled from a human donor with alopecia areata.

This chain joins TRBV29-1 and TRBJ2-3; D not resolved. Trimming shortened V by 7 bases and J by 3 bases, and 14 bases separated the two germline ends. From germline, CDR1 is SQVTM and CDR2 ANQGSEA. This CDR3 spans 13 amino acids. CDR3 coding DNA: TGCAGCGCCCAGTTAGGGCGGACAGATACGCAGTATTTT. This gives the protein CSAQLGRTDTQYF.

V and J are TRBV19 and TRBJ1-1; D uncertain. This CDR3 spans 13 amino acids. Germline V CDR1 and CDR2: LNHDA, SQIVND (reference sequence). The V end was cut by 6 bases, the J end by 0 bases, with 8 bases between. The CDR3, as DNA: TGTGCCAGTAGCCAGACACTGAACACTGAAGCTTTCTTT. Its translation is CASSQTLNTEAFF.

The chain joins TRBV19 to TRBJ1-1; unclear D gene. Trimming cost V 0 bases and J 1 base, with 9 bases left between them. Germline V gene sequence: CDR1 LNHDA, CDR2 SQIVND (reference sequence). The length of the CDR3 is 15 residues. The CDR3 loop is CASSIDLTANTEAFF. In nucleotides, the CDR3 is TGTGCCAGTAGTATAGATCTAACCGCGAACACTGAAGCTTTCTTT. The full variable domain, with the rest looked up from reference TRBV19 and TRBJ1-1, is DGGITQSPKYLFRKEGQNVTLSCEQNLNHDAMYWYRQDPGQGLRLIYYSQIVNDFQKGDIAEGYSVSREKKESFPLTVTSAQKNPTAFYLCASSIDLTANTEAFFGQGTRLTVV.

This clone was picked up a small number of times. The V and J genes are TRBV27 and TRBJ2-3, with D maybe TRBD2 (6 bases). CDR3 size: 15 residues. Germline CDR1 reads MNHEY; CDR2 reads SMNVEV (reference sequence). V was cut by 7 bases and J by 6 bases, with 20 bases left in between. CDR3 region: CASTRGSGGVDTQYF. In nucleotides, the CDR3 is TGTGCCAGCACCCGGGGGTCCGGGGGTGTGGATACGCAGTATTTT.

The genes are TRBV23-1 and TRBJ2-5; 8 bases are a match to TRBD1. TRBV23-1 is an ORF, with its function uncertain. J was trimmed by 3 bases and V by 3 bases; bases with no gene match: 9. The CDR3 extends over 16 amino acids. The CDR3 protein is CASSQEKGQAKETQYF. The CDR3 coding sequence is TGCGCCAGCAGTCAGGAAAAGGGACAGGCCAAAGAGACCCAGTACTTC.

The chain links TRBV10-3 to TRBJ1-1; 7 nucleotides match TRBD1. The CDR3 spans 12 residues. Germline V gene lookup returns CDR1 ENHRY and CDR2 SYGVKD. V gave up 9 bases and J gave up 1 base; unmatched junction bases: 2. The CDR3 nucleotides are TGTGCCATTCAGGGGGGGAACACTGAAGCTTTCTTT. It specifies CAIQGGNTEAFF.

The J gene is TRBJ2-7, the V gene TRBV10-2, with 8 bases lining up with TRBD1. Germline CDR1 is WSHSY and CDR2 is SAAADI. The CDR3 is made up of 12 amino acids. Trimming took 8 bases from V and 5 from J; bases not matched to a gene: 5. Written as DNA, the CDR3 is TGCGCCAGCTGGACAGGGAGGAACGAGCAGTACTTC. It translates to CASWTGRNEQYF.

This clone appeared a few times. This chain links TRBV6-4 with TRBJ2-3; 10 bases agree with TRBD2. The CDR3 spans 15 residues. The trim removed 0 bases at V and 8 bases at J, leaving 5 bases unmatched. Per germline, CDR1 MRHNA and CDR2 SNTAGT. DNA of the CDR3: TGTGCCAGCAGTGACTCGAGCGGGGGGGCCGGTACGCAGTATTTT. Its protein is CASSDSSGGAGTQYF.

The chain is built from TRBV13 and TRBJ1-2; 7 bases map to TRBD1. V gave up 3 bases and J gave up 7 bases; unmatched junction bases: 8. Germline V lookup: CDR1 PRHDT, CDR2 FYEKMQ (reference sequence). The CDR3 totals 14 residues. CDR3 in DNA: TGTGCCAGCAGCTTCCAGGGGGAAGGGGGTGGCTACACCTTC. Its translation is CASSFQGEGGGYTF.

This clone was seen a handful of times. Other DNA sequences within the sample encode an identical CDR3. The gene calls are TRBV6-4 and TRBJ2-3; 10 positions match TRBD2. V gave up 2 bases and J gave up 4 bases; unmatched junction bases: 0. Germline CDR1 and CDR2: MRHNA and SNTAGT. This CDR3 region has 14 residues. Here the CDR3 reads CASSDSGGADTQYF. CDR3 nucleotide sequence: TGTGCCAGCAGTGACAGCGGGGGGGCAGATACGCAGTATTTT.

In DNA, the CDR3 is TGTGCCAGCAGCTTAAAATTGGCGGACAGGGCCCGGCGGGAGACCCAGTACTTC. As protein: CASSLKLADRARRETQYF. The rearrangement links TRBV11-2 to TRBJ2-5; 8 nucleotides match TRBD1. V trimming: 2 bases; J trimming: 5 bases; junction bases outside the gene matches: 16. The CDR3 contains 18 residues. Per the germline V gene, CDR1 is SGHAT and CDR2 is FQNNGV. Looking up the rest from reference TRBV11-2 and TRBJ2-5 gives the full variable domain: EAGVAQSPRYKIIEKRQSVAFWCNPISGHATLYWYQQILGQGPKLLIQFQNNGVVDDSQLPKDRFSAERLKGVDSTLKIQPAKLEDSAVYLCASSLKLADRARRETQYFGPGTRLLVL.

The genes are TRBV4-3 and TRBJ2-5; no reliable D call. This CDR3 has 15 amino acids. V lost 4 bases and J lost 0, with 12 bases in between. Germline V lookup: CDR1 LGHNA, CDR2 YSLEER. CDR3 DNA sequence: TGCGCCAGCAGCCCAGATCGGGCAGACCAAGAGACCCAGTACTTC. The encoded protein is CASSPDRADQETQYF.

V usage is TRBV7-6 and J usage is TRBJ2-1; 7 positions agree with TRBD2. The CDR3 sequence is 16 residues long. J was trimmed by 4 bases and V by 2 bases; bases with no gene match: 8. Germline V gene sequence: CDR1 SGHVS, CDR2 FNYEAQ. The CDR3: CASSLSPGRGYNEQFF. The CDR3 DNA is TGTGCCAGCAGCTTATCCCCCGGGCGGGGGTACAATGAGCAGTTCTTC.

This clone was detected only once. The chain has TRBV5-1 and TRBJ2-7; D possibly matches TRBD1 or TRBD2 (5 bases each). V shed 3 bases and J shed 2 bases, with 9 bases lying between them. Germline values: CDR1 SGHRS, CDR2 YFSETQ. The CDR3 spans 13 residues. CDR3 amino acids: CASSWDVTYEQYF. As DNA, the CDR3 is TGCGCCAGCAGCTGGGACGTCACCTACGAGCAGTACTTC.

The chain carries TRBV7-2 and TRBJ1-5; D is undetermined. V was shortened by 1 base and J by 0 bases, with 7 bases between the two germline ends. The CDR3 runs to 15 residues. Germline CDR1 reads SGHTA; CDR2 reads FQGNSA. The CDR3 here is CASSLEPSSNQPQHF. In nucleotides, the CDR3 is TGTGCCAGCAGCTTAGAGCCTTCTAGCAATCAGCCCCAGCATTTT.

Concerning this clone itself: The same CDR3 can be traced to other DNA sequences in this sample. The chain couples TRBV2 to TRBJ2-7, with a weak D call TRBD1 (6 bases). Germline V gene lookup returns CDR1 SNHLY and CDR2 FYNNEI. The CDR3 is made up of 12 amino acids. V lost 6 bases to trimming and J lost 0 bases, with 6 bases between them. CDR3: CASRDSSYEQYF. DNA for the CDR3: TGTGCCAGCAGGGACAGCTCCTACGAGCAGTACTTC.

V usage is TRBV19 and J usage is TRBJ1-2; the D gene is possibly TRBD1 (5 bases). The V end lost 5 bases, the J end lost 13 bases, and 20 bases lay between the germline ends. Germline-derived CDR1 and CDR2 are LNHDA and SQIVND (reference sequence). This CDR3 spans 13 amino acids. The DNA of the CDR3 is TGTGCCAGTAGTGCTCAGGGTACCCAGGGACTCACCTTC. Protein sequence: CASSAQGTQGLTF.

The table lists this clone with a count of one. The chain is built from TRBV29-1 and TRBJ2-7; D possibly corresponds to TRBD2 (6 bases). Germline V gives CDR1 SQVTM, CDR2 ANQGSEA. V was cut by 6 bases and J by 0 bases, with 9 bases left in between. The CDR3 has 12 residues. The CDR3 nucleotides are TGCAGCGTCTCCGGGAGCTCCTACGAGCAGTACTTC. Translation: CSVSGSSYEQYF.

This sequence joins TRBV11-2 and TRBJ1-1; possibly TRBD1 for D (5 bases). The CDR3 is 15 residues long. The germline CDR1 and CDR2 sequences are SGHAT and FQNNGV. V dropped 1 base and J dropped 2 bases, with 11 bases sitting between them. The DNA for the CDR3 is TGTGCCAGCAGCTTAGCAGGGATAGGAAACACTGAAGCTTTCTTT. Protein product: CASSLAGIGNTEAFF.

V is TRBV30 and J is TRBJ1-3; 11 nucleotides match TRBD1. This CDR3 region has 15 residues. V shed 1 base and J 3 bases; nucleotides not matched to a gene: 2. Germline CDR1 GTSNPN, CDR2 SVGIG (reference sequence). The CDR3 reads CAWSGDRGYGNTIYF. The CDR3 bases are TGTGCCTGGAGTGGGGACAGGGGGTATGGAAACACCATATATTTT.